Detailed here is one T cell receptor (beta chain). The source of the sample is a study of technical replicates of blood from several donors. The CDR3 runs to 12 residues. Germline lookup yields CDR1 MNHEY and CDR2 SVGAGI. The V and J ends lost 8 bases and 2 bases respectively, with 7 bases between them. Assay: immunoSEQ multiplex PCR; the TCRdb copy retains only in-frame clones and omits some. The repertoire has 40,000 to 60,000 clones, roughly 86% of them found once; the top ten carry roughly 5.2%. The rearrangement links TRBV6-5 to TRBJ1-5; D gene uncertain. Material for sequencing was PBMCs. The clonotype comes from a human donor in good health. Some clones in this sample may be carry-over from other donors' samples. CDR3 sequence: CASRGGNQPQHF. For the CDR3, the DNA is TGTGCCAGCCGGGGTGGCAATCAGCCCCAGCATTTT.